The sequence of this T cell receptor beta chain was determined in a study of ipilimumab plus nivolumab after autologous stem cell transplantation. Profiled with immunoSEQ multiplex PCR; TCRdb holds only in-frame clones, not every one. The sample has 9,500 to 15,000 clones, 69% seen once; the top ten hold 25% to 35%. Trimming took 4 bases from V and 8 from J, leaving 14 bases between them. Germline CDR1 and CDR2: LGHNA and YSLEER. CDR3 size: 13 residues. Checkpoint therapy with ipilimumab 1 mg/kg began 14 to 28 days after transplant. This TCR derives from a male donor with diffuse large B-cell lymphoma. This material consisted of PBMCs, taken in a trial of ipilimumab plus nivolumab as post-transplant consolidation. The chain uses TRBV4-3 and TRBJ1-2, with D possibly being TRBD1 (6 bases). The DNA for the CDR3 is TGCGCCAGCAGCCCCCGGCGGGGGCACGGCTACACCTTC. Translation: CASSPRRGHGYTF.